A single sample gave rise to the 21 T cell receptor beta chains below, sequenced in a study of long-term antiretroviral therapy in people with HIV. Version v3.0 of the immunoSEQ assay was performed at survey level. TCRdb's table, derived via immunoSEQ multiplex PCR, lists solely in-frame clones and lacks some. The sample has 30,000 or so clones; 95% to 98% are singletons. The source material was unsorted PBMCs, sampled 7.6 years after starting antiretroviral therapy. Every receptor here comes from a man aged 25-45 years with HIV.

This chain connects TRBV6-5 to TRBJ2-3; unclear D gene. Germline loops: CDR1 MNHEY, CDR2 SVGAGI. The CDR3 runs 13 residues. V was pared by 2 bases and J by 4 bases, with 7 bases between. The CDR3 loop reads CASSYLQSDTQYF. DNA for the CDR3: TGTGCCAGCAGTTACCTCCAGTCAGATACGCAGTATTTT.

J is TRBJ1-2 and V is TRBV28; D is ambiguous. Germline V gene sequence: CDR1 MDHEN, CDR2 SYDVKM. The CDR3 loop spans 12 amino acids. With 5 bases removed from V and 8 bases from J, the gap between germline ends came to 12 bases. In DNA form, the CDR3 reads TGTGCCAGCAGTAGGAGTCTAGAAGGCTACACCTTC. This sequence encodes CASSRSLEGYTF.

This chain connects TRBV4-3 to TRBJ2-4, with D possibly being TRBD2 (6 bases). In germline, CDR1 is LGHNA, CDR2 YSLEER. The CDR3 spans 17 residues. V lost 4 bases to trimming and J lost 2 bases, with 18 bases between them. The CDR3 region is CASSPRAGGITKNIQYF. CDR3 bases: TGCGCCAGCAGCCCACGCGCCGGGGGTATTACCAAAAACATTCAGTACTTC.

This chain connects TRBV4-3 to TRBJ1-1; the match to TRBD1 covers 7 bases. The CDR3 is 13 amino acids. In germline, CDR1 is LGHNA, CDR2 YSLEER. The V gene end was trimmed by 3 bases and the J gene end by 4 bases; junction bases not matched to a gene: 2. The CDR3 here is CASSQTGSTEAFF. The CDR3 DNA reads as TGCGCCAGCAGCCAGACAGGGTCCACTGAAGCTTTCTTT.

The chain combines TRBV7-2 with TRBJ2-1; D is ambiguous. Trimming removed 5 bases from V and 0 bases from J, with 5 bases in between. The CDR3 sequence is 13 residues long. Germline assignment: CDR1 SGHTA and CDR2 FQGNSA. Written as DNA, the CDR3 is TGTGCCAGCAGCCCAAGCTCCTACAATGAGCAGTTCTTC. The encoded protein is CASSPSSYNEQFF.

The chain joins TRBV7-6 to TRBJ2-3; 9 nucleotides line up with TRBD2. The germline gives CDR1 SGHVS, CDR2 FNYEAQ. The CDR3 spans 14 residues. V was clipped by 5 bases and J by 4 bases; unmatched bases: 4. CDR3 sequence: CASSTPSGADTQYF. DNA for the CDR3: TGTGCCAGCAGCACCCCTAGCGGGGCAGATACGCAGTATTTT.

The gene calls are TRBV6-5 and TRBJ1-1; D gene unclear. Trimming removed 0 bases from V and 6 bases from J, with 5 bases in between. CDR3 length equals 12 residues. CDR1 is MNHEY and CDR2 is SVGAGI in the germline V gene. The CDR3 loop is CASSYSTSEAFF. The DNA of the CDR3 is TGTGCCAGCAGTTACTCCACTTCTGAAGCTTTCTTT.

This chain joins TRBV7-9 and TRBJ1-2, with D possibly being TRBD1 (6 bases). The CDR3 totals 16 residues. Between the trimmed V and J ends, which lost 5 bases and 2 bases, there was a span of 18 bases. Germline assignment: CDR1 SEHNR and CDR2 FQNEAQ (reference sequence). CDR3 in DNA: TGTGCCAGCAGCCCCGGCAGCCCAGGGGAAAACTATGGCTACACCTTC. Amino acids: CASSPGSPGENYGYTF.

The chain joins TRBV5-6 to TRBJ2-7, with TRBD1 matching over 8 bases. The V segment lost 4 bases and the J segment 6 bases; nucleotides outside the gene matches: 15. Germline CDR1 reads SGHDT; CDR2 reads YYEEEE. CDR3 length: 16 amino acids. DNA for the CDR3: TGTGCCAGCAGCCCCCTCCAGGACAGGGACATTGGCGAGCAGTACTTC. Its translation is CASSPLQDRDIGEQYF.

The gene calls are TRBV11-2 and TRBJ2-1, with a possible D match to TRBD2 (5 bases). Between the trimmed V and J ends, which lost 7 bases and 5 bases, there was a span of 18 bases. The CDR3 spans 15 residues. Germline V gene sequence: CDR1 SGHAT, CDR2 FQNNGV. CDR3 in amino acids: CASNPTLAGDNEQFF. CDR3 in DNA: TGTGCCAGCAACCCGACGCTAGCAGGTGACAATGAGCAGTTCTTC.

The genes are TRBV6-5 and TRBJ2-3; TRBD2 is a possible D gene (5 bases). V shed 6 bases and J shed 5 bases, with 9 bases lying between them. The CDR3 length is 12 residues. Germline loops: CDR1 MNHEY, CDR2 SVGAGI. In nucleotides, the CDR3 is TGTGCCAGCAGAGACGAGGGAGATACGCAGTATTTT. Amino acids: CASRDEGDTQYF.

J is TRBJ2-7 and V is TRBV25-1; a possible D gene is TRBD2 (6 bases). With 5 bases removed from V and 3 bases from J, the gap between germline ends came to 11 bases. Germline V gene sequence: CDR1 MGHDK, CDR2 SYGVNS. This CDR3 is built from 13 residues. CDR3 coding DNA: TGTGCCAGCAGTACCGGGACTGGCTACGAGCAGTACTTC. As protein: CASSTGTGYEQYF.

The genes are TRBV7-6 and TRBJ1-5; the D is unclear. The CDR3 has 13 amino acids. Trimming left V 4 bases short and J 0 bases short, with 4 bases between. The germline V gene encodes CDR1 SGHVS and CDR2 FNYEAQ. CDR3 nucleotides: TGTGCCAGCAGCTCGTATAGCAATCAGCCCCAGCATTTT. It codes for CASSSYSNQPQHF.

The chain has TRBV19 and TRBJ1-1, with no clear D. Trimming took 10 bases from V and 5 from J, leaving 17 bases between them. Per the germline V gene, CDR1 is LNHDA and CDR2 is SQIVND (reference sequence). The CDR3 loop spans 13 amino acids. The DNA for the CDR3 is TGTGCCACCAATGAGAGGGAAAGTACTGAAGCTTTCTTT. It yields the protein CATNERESTEAFF.

The chain combines TRBV14 with TRBJ1-6; weak D call: TRBD1 (5 bases). The CDR3 extends over 15 amino acids. The ends were cut back, 1 base at V and 10 bases at J, with 14 bases in the middle. Germline CDR1 reads SGHDN; CDR2 reads FVKESK. CDR3 amino acids: CASSQAEGTGSPLHF. In nucleotides, the CDR3 is TGTGCCAGCAGCCAAGCCGAAGGGACCGGGTCACCCCTCCACTTT.

The V and J genes are TRBV10-3 and TRBJ2-2; D not certain. Germline V gene lookup returns CDR1 ENHRY and CDR2 SYGVKD. The germline V and J ends were trimmed by 6 bases and 6 bases, with 14 bases remaining between them. The CDR3 runs to 14 residues. DNA of the CDR3: TGTGCCATCAGAGGGATCGCGGACGCCGGGGAGCTGTTTTTT. Its protein product is CAIRGIADAGELFF.

This clone was picked up one time. The V gene is TRBV9, the J gene TRBJ1-4; a weak D match, TRBD1 (6 bases). Germline CDR1 SGDLS, CDR2 YYNGEE. Trimming removed 7 bases from V and 4 bases from J, with 17 bases in between. CDR3 length: 15 residues. The DNA of the CDR3 is TGTGCCAGCCGCAGAAGCGACAGGCTTAATGAAAAACTGTTTTTT. Translation: CASRRSDRLNEKLFF.

The rearrangement joins TRBV7-2 to TRBJ1-2, with D hard to call. CDR3 length: 16 amino acids. V was pared by 0 bases and J by 0 bases, with 11 bases between. Germline CDR1 is SGHTA and CDR2 is FQGNSA. CDR3 nucleotide sequence: TGTGCCAGCAGCTTAGCGCGGGGTCCTTCTAACTATGGCTACACCTTC. Translated: CASSLARGPSNYGYTF.

This clone was detected once. The J gene is TRBJ2-7, the V gene TRBV25-1; tentatively, D is TRBD1 or TRBD2 (6 bases each). The CDR3 loop spans 12 amino acids. With 7 bases removed from V and 2 bases from J, the gap between germline ends came to 9 bases. The V gene's germline CDR1 is MGHDK and CDR2 SYGVNS. The CDR3 here is CASTGGAYEQYF. The CDR3 DNA is TGTGCCAGCACCGGGGGCGCCTACGAGCAGTACTTC.

The chain couples TRBV9 to TRBJ2-3; D is tentatively TRBD1 or TRBD2 (5 bases each). Trimming shortened V by 6 bases and J by 4 bases, and 12 bases separated the two germline ends. The CDR3 is 13 residues long. The germline CDR1 and CDR2 sequences are SGDLS and YYNGEE. The CDR3 here is CASNRGGPDTQYF. Written as DNA, the CDR3 is TGTGCCAGCAATCGTGGGGGACCAGATACGCAGTATTTT.

The rearrangement links TRBV19 to TRBJ2-7; D could derive from TRBD1 or TRBD2 (5 bases each). CDR1 and CDR2 (germline): LNHDA, SQIVND (reference sequence). Trimming stripped 6 bases from V and 4 bases from J, with 13 bases between. This CDR3 has 13 residues. CDR3 nucleotides: TGTGCCAGTAGAGGTGGGGGTGGTTACGAGCAGTACTTC. Its translation is CASRGGGGYEQYF.